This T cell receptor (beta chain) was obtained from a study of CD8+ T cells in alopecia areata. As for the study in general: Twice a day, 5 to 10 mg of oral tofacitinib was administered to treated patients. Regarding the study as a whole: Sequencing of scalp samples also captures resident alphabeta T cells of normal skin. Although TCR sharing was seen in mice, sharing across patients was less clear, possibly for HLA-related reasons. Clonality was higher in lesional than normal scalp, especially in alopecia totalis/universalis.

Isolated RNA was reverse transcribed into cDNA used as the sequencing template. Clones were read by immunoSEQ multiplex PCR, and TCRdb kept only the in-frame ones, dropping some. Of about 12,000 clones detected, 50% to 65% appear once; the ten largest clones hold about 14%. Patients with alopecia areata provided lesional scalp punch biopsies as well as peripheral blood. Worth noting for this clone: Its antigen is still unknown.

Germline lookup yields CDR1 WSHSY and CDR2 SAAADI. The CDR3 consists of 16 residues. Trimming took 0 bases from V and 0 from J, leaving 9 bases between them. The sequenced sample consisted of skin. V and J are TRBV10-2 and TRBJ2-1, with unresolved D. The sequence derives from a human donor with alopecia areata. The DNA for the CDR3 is TGCGCCAGCAGTGAGTCACGGCGGACCTCCTACAATGAGCAGTTCTTC. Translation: CASSESRRTSYNEQFF.